The 14 T cell receptor beta chains reported below all come from one sample, sequenced in a study of T-cell memory formation after mild COVID-19. TCRdb used MiXCR to reprocess the 5' RACE reads, holding one entry per CDR3 protein. Of roughly 480,000 distinct CDR3 sequences listed, 20% to 30% are singletons. Sequenced sample: PBMCs or a T cell subset sorted from them (not recorded which). The receptors come from an adult woman who had mild COVID-19 (a few samples of this study predate the infection). Cell type and time point are not known.

The chain couples TRBV20-1 to TRBJ2-1; maybe TRBD2 (6 bases). Germline CDR1 and CDR2: DFQATT and SNEGSKA (reference sequence). V shed 6 bases and J shed 0 bases, with 15 bases lying between them. This CDR3 contains 15 residues. This CDR3 reads CSANLLAGSYNEQFF. The CDR3 nucleotides read TGCAGTGCCAACTTACTAGCTGGCTCCTACAATGAGCAGTTCTTC.

The chain is built from TRBV7-9 and TRBJ2-3, with D unresolved. V was pared by 5 bases and J by 4 bases, with 19 bases between. The CDR3 extends over 16 amino acids. Germline V gene data show CDR1 as SEHNR and CDR2 as FQNEAQ (reference sequence). The CDR3 sequence is CASSPQGPPGADTQYF. The CDR3 region has the DNA TGTGCCAGCAGCCCGCAAGGACCCCCTGGGGCAGATACGCAGTATTTT.

The chain combines TRBV7-9 with TRBJ1-2; D possibly corresponds to TRBD1 (6 bases). Trimming shortened V by 1 base and J by 4 bases, and 16 bases separated the two germline ends. This CDR3 comprises 16 residues. CDR1 is SEHNR and CDR2 is FQNEAQ in the germline V gene (reference sequence). The CDR3: CASSLEGGRRGYGYTF. The CDR3 nucleotides are TGTGCCAGCAGCTTAGAAGGGGGGCGGCGAGGCTATGGCTACACCTTC. The full variable domain, in which reference TRBV7-9 and TRBJ1-2 provide the parts outside the CDR3, is DTGVSQNPRHKITKRGQNVTFRCDPISEHNRLYWYRQTLGQGPEFLTYFQNEAQLEKSRLLSDRFSAERPKGSFSTLEIQRTEQGDSAMYLCASSLEGGRRGYGYTFGSGTRLTVV.

The V gene is TRBV2, the J gene TRBJ2-6, with D unclear. Trimming took off 7 bases at V and 1 base at J, with 20 bases between the two ends. Germline V lookup: CDR1 SNHLY, CDR2 FYNNEI. CDR3 length: 18 residues. The CDR3, as DNA: TGTGCCAGCACCGTTCACTGGGTATTGCGTTCTGGGGCCAACGTCCTGACTTTC. Translating gives CASTVHWVLRSGANVLTF.

The chain carries TRBV7-8 and TRBJ1-5, with D perhaps TRBD1 (6 bases). V gave up 7 bases and J gave up 5 bases, with 15 bases separating them. Germline V lookup: CDR1 SGHVS, CDR2 FQNEAQ. The CDR3 is 14 residues long. This chain's CDR3 is CASTPGQGYQPQHF. For the CDR3, the DNA is TGTGCCAGCACCCCAGGTCAGGGGTATCAGCCCCAGCATTTT.

This clonotype was observed a few times. The V and J genes are TRBV5-1 and TRBJ2-1; 10 bases line up with TRBD2. Losses at the gene ends were 6 bases for V and 9 bases for J; bases not matched to a gene: 12. Germline-derived CDR1 and CDR2 are SGHRS and YFSETQ. The CDR3 runs to 15 residues. Written as DNA, the CDR3 is TGCGCCAGCACCGGCTCGGGGCTAGCGGGAGTTGAGCAGTTCTTC. Encoded protein: CASTGSGLAGVEQFF.

This chain links TRBV5-1 with TRBJ2-3; TRBD2 agrees at 8 bases. CDR1 is SGHRS, CDR2 YFSETQ, per germline. The J segment lost 1 base and the V segment lost 0 bases, leaving 4 bases of the junction unmatched. This CDR3 region has 16 residues. CDR3 nucleotides: TGCGCCAGCAGCTTGGGAAGCGGGGGAGGCACAGATACGCAGTATTTT. Translated: CASSLGSGGGTDTQYF.

This clonotype was found a few times. The rearrangement joins TRBV10-3 to TRBJ2-5; D gene ambiguous. Trimming pared 0 bases from V and 4 bases from J, leaving 3 bases between. Germline CDR1 reads ENHRY; CDR2 reads SYGVKD. This CDR3 has 12 amino acids. DNA for the CDR3: TGTGCCATCAGTGAGTCAAGAGAGACCCAGTACTTC. This codes for CAISESRETQYF.

This clonotype was picked up a small number of times. J is TRBJ2-5 and V is TRBV28; D is undetermined. This CDR3 comprises 18 residues. Trimming took 7 bases from V and 0 from J, leaving 24 bases between them. Germline CDR1 reads MDHEN; CDR2 reads SYDVKM. CDR3 in DNA: TGTGCCAGCAAAGAAAGCCGTTGGGCCCCCATACACCAAGAGACCCAGTACTTC. Its protein product is CASKESRWAPIHQETQYF.

V usage is TRBV6-2 or TRBV6-3 and J usage is TRBJ2-3; D unclear. The CDR3 length is 17 residues. Germline V lookup: CDR1 MNHEY, CDR2 SVGEGT. V was trimmed by 2 bases and J by 0 bases, leaving 15 bases between them. The CDR3 nucleotides are TGTGCCAGCAGTTACCCAGCACGGCGGCCCAGCACAGATACGCAGTATTTT. Residues: CASSYPARRPSTDTQYF.

This clonotype was counted only a few times. V and J are TRBV29-1 and TRBJ1-2, with 11 positions matching TRBD1. Germline trimming cut 3 bases from V and 4 bases from J; bases unmatched to any gene: 7. From germline, CDR1 is SQVTM and CDR2 ANQGSEA. The CDR3 is made up of 15 amino acids. This CDR3 reads CSVDRTGGHPYGYTF. The CDR3 DNA follows: TGCAGCGTTGATAGGACAGGGGGCCACCCCTATGGCTACACCTTC.

V gene TRBV6-2 or TRBV6-3 combines with J gene TRBJ2-1; TRBD2 is a possible D gene (7 bases). Per the germline V gene, CDR1 is MNHEY and CDR2 is SVGEGT. The ends were cut back, 8 bases at V and 9 bases at J, with 26 bases in the middle. The CDR3 length is 16 residues. The CDR3 loop reads CASHRQGSGGRSEQFF. Written as DNA, the CDR3 is TGTGCCAGCCACCGTCAGGGGTCCGGCGGGAGAAGTGAGCAGTTCTTC.

The chain joins TRBV4-1 to TRBJ2-1; TRBD1 matches at 7 bases. Germline trimming cut 4 bases from V and 4 bases from J; bases unmatched to any gene: 7. This CDR3 is built from 15 residues. Germline assignment: CDR1 MGHRA and CDR2 YSYEKL. The CDR3 coding sequence is TGCGCCAGCAGCCCAGGACAGGACGATTACAATGAGCAGTTCTTC. This sequence encodes CASSPGQDDYNEQFF.

This clonotype has more than one count but fewer than ten. The chain combines TRBV6-6 with TRBJ1-2; 8 bases align to TRBD1. CDR1 and CDR2 (germline): MNHNY, SVGAGI (reference sequence). This CDR3 is built from 13 residues. Trimming at V came to 5 bases and at J to 7 bases, leaving 6 bases not matched to a gene. CDR3 nucleotides: TGTGCCAGCAGTCCCAGGGGGCTGAGTGGCTACACCTTC. This codes for CASSPRGLSGYTF.